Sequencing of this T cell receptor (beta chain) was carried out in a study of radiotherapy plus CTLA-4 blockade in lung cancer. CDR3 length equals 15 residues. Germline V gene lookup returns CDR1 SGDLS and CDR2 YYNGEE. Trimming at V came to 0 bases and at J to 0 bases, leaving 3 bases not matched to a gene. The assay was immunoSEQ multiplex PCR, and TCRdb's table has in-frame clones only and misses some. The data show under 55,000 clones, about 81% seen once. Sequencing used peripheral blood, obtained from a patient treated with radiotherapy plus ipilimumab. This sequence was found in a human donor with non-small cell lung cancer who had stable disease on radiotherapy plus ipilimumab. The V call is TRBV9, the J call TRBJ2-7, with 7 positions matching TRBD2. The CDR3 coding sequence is TGTGCCAGCAGCGTAGCCGGGAGGCCCTCCTACGAGCAGTACTTC. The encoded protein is CASSVAGRPSYEQYF.